This T cell receptor beta chain came from a study of Ad26.COV2.S vaccination and SARS-CoV-2 variants. The table came from immunoSEQ multiplex PCR; TCRdb's copy has only in-frame clones and leaves some out. The table has 100,000 or so clones, around 80% seen once. The sequencing used peripheral blood, collected after recovery from COVID-19. The sequence was obtained from a human donor who had recovered from COVID-19.

CDR3 in DNA: TGCGCCAGCAGCTGGAGCGGGGGGTCCTACAATGAGCAGTTCTTC. Amino acid sequence: CASSWSGGSYNEQFF. The V call is TRBV5-1, the J call TRBJ2-1; the match to TRBD2 covers 9 bases. The CDR3 consists of 15 residues. The germline gives CDR1 SGHRS, CDR2 YFSETQ. J gave up 1 base and V 3 bases, and 2 bases lay outside the gene matches.